This T cell receptor (beta chain) stems from a study of T cell changes during pregnancy in multiple sclerosis. TCRdb keeps only in-frame clones here, not all; method: immunoSEQ multiplex PCR. This sample carries approximately 70,000 clones, around 92% of them seen once, and the ten largest clones take 1.2% to 1.5%. The clonotype comes from a female donor in good health, enrolled as a control in a pregnancy study. Material: peripheral blood, obtained in the second trimester of pregnancy.

The CDR3, as DNA: TGCGCCAGCAGCCAAGATACAGGAAATGAGCAGTTCTTC. It yields the protein CASSQDTGNEQFF. The rearrangement links TRBV4-3 to TRBJ2-1; D is perhaps TRBD1 (5 bases). Looked up from germline, CDR1 is LGHNA and CDR2 is YSLEER. Trimming removed 0 bases at V and 7 bases at J, with 7 bases between. There are 13 residues in the CDR3.